This T cell receptor beta chain came from a study of radiotherapy plus CTLA-4 blockade in lung cancer. Concerning this clone itself: Its antigen is not known.

V lost 5 bases and J lost 2, with 15 bases in between. Germline CDR1 is PRHDT and CDR2 is FYEKMQ (reference sequence). This CDR3 comprises 15 residues. Data came from immunoSEQ multiplex PCR; TCRdb stores just in-frame clones and leaves some out. This table holds tens of thousands of clones, about 79% found once. The study, taken as a whole, reports: Among reported predictors of response, early blood T cell clone dynamics with interferon-beta performed best. Tumor-origin TCR clones grew in blood after radiotherapy plus ipilimumab.

The clonotype was recovered from a human donor with non-small cell lung cancer that progressed on radiotherapy plus ipilimumab. The J gene is TRBJ1-2, the V gene TRBV13, with D tentatively TRBD1 (5 bases). Here the sequenced sample was peripheral blood, taken from a patient treated with radiotherapy plus ipilimumab. CDR3 nucleotide sequence: TGTGCCAGCAGCCCCCTGGGTGGGGGAAACTATGGCTACACCTTC. Its translation is CASSPLGGGNYGYTF.